Shown below are 27 T cell receptor beta chains from a single sample sequenced in a study of blood T cell repertoires in COVID-19. Generated by immunoSEQ multiplex PCR, the TCRdb table keeps only in-frame clones and is missing some. The repertoire holds 120,000 or so clones, with around 81% as singletons. Material: peripheral blood. Every receptor here comes from a man between 60 and 75 years old with acute or convalescent COVID-19.

This rearrangement joins TRBV13 to TRBJ2-1; 13 bases map to TRBD2. V lost 4 bases to trimming and J lost 9 bases; unmatched junction nucleotides: 15. The CDR3 loop spans 18 amino acids. Per germline, CDR1 PRHDT and CDR2 FYEKMQ (reference sequence). CDR3 loop: CASSSPFRLAGGDAEQFF. The CDR3 DNA reads as TGTGCCAGCAGCTCCCCCTTTCGACTAGCGGGAGGAGATGCTGAGCAGTTCTTC.

This clone turned up a few times. V and J are TRBV5-8 and TRBJ1-6; perhaps TRBD1 as D (6 bases). CDR3 length: 15 residues. Trimming pared 4 bases from V and 7 bases from J, leaving 15 bases between. Germline values: CDR1 SGHTS, CDR2 YDEGEE. DNA for the CDR3: TGTGCCAGCAGCGAAACCGGGCAGGGGAATTCACCCCTCCACTTT. This translates into CASSETGQGNSPLHF.

J is TRBJ2-3 and V is TRBV5-6; possibly TRBD2 for D (5 bases). Germline V gene data show CDR1 as SGHDT and CDR2 as YYEEEE. The V and J ends lost 7 bases and 2 bases respectively, with 14 bases between them. CDR3 length: 14 amino acids. This CDR3 is CASSQVGDTDTQYF. The DNA for the CDR3 is TGTGCCAGCTCCCAGGTCGGGGACACAGATACGCAGTATTTT.

The J gene is TRBJ2-1, the V gene TRBV6-6; D is unclear. Trimming took 2 bases from V and 10 from J, leaving 6 bases between them. CDR1 and CDR2 (germline): MNHNY, SVGAGI (reference sequence). The CDR3 length is 11 residues. CDR3 DNA sequence: TGTGCCAGCAGTTACAGCAGGGAGCAGTTCTTC. Its protein product is CASSYSREQFF.

This chain uses TRBV9 with TRBJ2-1, with TRBD2 identical over 9 bases. The CDR3 totals 18 residues. Germline trimming cut 0 bases from V and 4 bases from J; bases unmatched to any gene: 11. The germline CDR1 and CDR2 sequences are SGDLS and YYNGEE. The CDR3 spells CASSVAVSGGGRYNEQFF. CDR3 DNA sequence: TGTGCCAGCAGCGTAGCTGTTAGCGGGGGAGGGCGATACAATGAGCAGTTCTTC.

This chain connects TRBV2 to TRBJ2-7; 7 bases are shared with TRBD2. Germline assignment: CDR1 SNHLY and CDR2 FYNNEI. The CDR3 covers 15 residues. V lost 1 base and J lost 3; bases outside the gene matches: 6. The CDR3 region has the DNA TGTGCCAGCAGTGAAGGACTAGCACCCTACTACGAGCAGTACTTC. It specifies CASSEGLAPYYEQYF.

The rearrangement links TRBV19 to TRBJ1-6; a weak D match, TRBD1 (5 bases). V lost 6 bases and J lost 7, with 22 bases in between. Germline loops: CDR1 LNHDA, CDR2 SQIVND (reference sequence). The CDR3 has 17 residues. The CDR3 region is CASSESSGSVLNSPLHF. In DNA, the CDR3 is TGTGCCAGTAGCGAGTCTTCAGGGTCGGTATTAAATTCACCCCTCCACTTT.

The chain uses TRBV19 and TRBJ1-3; D unclear. The V gene lost 5 bases and the J gene lost 4 bases, with 12 bases spanning the gap. This CDR3 spans 14 amino acids. Germline loops: CDR1 LNHDA, CDR2 SQIVND (reference sequence). As DNA, the CDR3 is TGTGCCAGTAGTGGGTCCGAGGTGGGAAACACCATATATTTT. Translated, it gives CASSGSEVGNTIYF.

The chain recombines TRBV6-5 with TRBJ1-2; perhaps TRBD1 as D (5 bases). V was shortened by 2 bases and J by 5 bases, with 12 bases between the two germline ends. Germline V CDR1 and CDR2: MNHEY, SVGAGI. The CDR3 has 14 amino acids. CDR3 in amino acids: CASSYGGVGYGYTF. CDR3 DNA sequence: TGTGCCAGCAGTTACGGGGGGGTAGGGTATGGCTACACCTTC.

The genes are TRBV18 and TRBJ1-2; TRBD1 is a possible D gene (5 bases). Trimming shortened V by 6 bases and J by 0 bases, and 17 bases separated the two germline ends. Germline CDR1 is KGHSH and CDR2 is LQKENI. CDR3 length equals 16 residues. The DNA of the CDR3 is TGTGCCAGCTCGCCGGCCAGGGCCACTACTAACTATGGCTACACCTTC. Its protein is CASSPARATTNYGYTF.

V gene TRBV6-6 combines with J gene TRBJ2-6; TRBD1 is a possible D gene (6 bases). The CDR3 contains 17 residues. Germline CDR1 is MNHNY and CDR2 is SVGAGI (reference sequence). V was pared by 5 bases and J by 0 bases, with 14 bases between. CDR3 amino acids: CASSLRDILSGANVLTF. CDR3 nucleotide sequence: TGTGCCAGCAGTCTCCGGGACATCCTCTCTGGGGCCAACGTCCTGACTTTC.

The chain employs TRBV5-4 and TRBJ1-4; a possible D gene is TRBD1 (5 bases). In germline, CDR1 is SGHNT, CDR2 YYREEE (reference sequence). The CDR3 consists of 17 residues. Trimming removed 4 bases from V and 4 bases from J, with 20 bases in between. The chain's CDR3 is CASSLGTPGAYNEKLFF. CDR3 coding DNA: TGTGCCAGCAGCCTTGGGACTCCCGGGGCCTATAATGAAAAACTGTTTTTT.

CDR3 sequence: CSVASYSYEQYF. The CDR3 DNA is TGCAGCGTTGCCTCTTACTCCTACGAGCAGTACTTC. The chain links TRBV29-1 to TRBJ2-7; unclear D gene. The germline gives CDR1 SQVTM, CDR2 ANQGSEA. V dropped 4 bases and J dropped 0 bases, with 7 bases sitting between them. CDR3 length: 12 residues.

The genes are TRBV27 and TRBJ1-6, with 7 bases that match TRBD1. The length of the CDR3 is 16 residues. Looked up from germline, CDR1 is MNHEY and CDR2 is SMNVEV (reference sequence). V trimming: 2 bases; J trimming: 6 bases; junction bases outside the gene matches: 7. CDR3 sequence reads: CASSLRGLLRNSPLHF. The DNA for the CDR3 is TGTGCCAGCAGTTTAAGGGGGCTTCTTCGTAATTCACCCCTCCACTTT.

This chain uses TRBV29-1 with TRBJ1-2, with 9 bases matching TRBD1. The CDR3 consists of 15 residues. Germline loops: CDR1 SQVTM, CDR2 ANQGSEA. V lost 8 bases, J lost 2 bases, and 12 bases stayed unmatched. The DNA for the CDR3 is TGCAGCTTGGACAGGGGAAAGGAGGGCAACTATGGCTACACCTTC. Translation: CSLDRGKEGNYGYTF.

V gene TRBV28 combines with J gene TRBJ2-1, with 10 bases identical to TRBD2. Germline V gives CDR1 MDHEN, CDR2 SYDVKM. The CDR3 totals 15 residues. The V segment lost 5 bases and the J segment 7 bases; nucleotides outside the gene matches: 8. The CDR3 DNA sequence: TGTGCCAGCAGTCCCTCTAGCGGGAGAGGGAATGAGCAGTTCTTC. This encodes CASSPSSGRGNEQFF.

CDR3 loop: CASAEPQETQYF. The CDR3 nucleotides are TGTGCCAGCGCCGAGCCACAAGAGACCCAGTACTTC. The V gene is TRBV6-5, the J gene TRBJ2-5; no clear D. The germline V and J ends were trimmed by 8 bases and 2 bases, with 9 bases remaining between them. The CDR3 sequence is 12 residues long. Germline assignment: CDR1 MNHEY and CDR2 SVGAGI.

J is TRBJ2-1 and V is TRBV24-1; 7 bases agree with TRBD2. CDR3 size: 15 residues. V was clipped by 1 base and J by 2 bases; unmatched bases: 1. Germline CDR1 and CDR2: KGHDR and SFDVKD. CDR3 nucleotides: TGTGCCACCAGTGATTTCGGGACTACCTACAATGAGCAGTTCTTC. Its translation is CATSDFGTTYNEQFF.

This clone was counted a single time. The chain uses TRBV19 and TRBJ2-7; 7 bases map to TRBD1. The ends lost 11 bases at V and 3 bases at J; junction bases unmatched: 13. From germline, CDR1 is LNHDA and CDR2 SQIVND (reference sequence). This CDR3 has 14 residues. CDR3 sequence (DNA): TGTGCCTCTAGGGCGCCGGACAGGAACTACGAGCAGTACTTC. It is translated as CASRAPDRNYEQYF.

The chain joins TRBV5-8 to TRBJ1-2; D not certain. Trimming took off 0 bases at V and 4 bases at J, with 13 bases between the two ends. This CDR3 has 15 residues. Germline values: CDR1 SGHTS, CDR2 YDEGEE. DNA for the CDR3: TGTGCCAGCAGCTTGGACCCTAGAGGCCCCTATGGCTACACCTTC. It translates to CASSLDPRGPYGYTF.

CDR3 in amino acids: CATSKRTGKTGGGYTF. The CDR3 DNA reads TGTGCCACTAGTAAAAGGACAGGGAAAACCGGGGGCGGCTACACCTTC. This chain links TRBV24-1 with TRBJ1-2; the match to TRBD1 covers 8 bases. This CDR3 is built from 16 residues. Germline assignment: CDR1 KGHDR and CDR2 SFDVKD. Germline trimming cut 10 bases from V and 8 bases from J; bases unmatched to any gene: 20.

This rearrangement joins TRBV18 to TRBJ1-4; no definite D call. Germline V CDR1 and CDR2: KGHSH, LQKENI. V lost 3 bases to trimming and J lost 0 bases, with 5 bases between them. The length of the CDR3 is 14 residues. CDR3 in DNA: TGTGCCAGCTCACCGACACCAACTAATGAAAAACTGTTTTTT. Protein sequence: CASSPTPTNEKLFF. The full variable domain, with the rest looked up from reference TRBV18 and TRBJ1-4, is NAGVMQNPRHLVRRRGQEARLRCSPMKGHSHVYWYRQLPEEGLKFMVYLQKENIIDESGMPKERFSAEFPKEGPSILRIQQVVRGDSAAYFCASSPTPTNEKLFFGSGTQLSVL.

The chain recombines TRBV28 with TRBJ2-1; 10 bases are shared with TRBD1. V was clipped by 6 bases and J by 7 bases; unmatched bases: 6. The CDR3 spans 14 residues. CDR1 is MDHEN and CDR2 is SYDVKM in the germline V gene. CDR3 bases: TGTGCCAGCAGCCGGACAGGGGGGGGAAATGAGCAGTTCTTC. This translates into CASSRTGGGNEQFF.

The chain uses TRBV5-1 and TRBJ2-2, with D perhaps TRBD1 (8 bases). The germline V gene has CDR1 SGHRS and CDR2 YFSETQ. V dropped 4 bases and J dropped 0 bases, with 13 bases sitting between them. The CDR3 contains 16 residues. CDR3 loop: CASSLQGGSNTGELFF. The CDR3 DNA sequence: TGCGCCAGCAGCCTACAGGGGGGGTCGAACACCGGGGAGCTGTTTTTT.

The V gene is TRBV28, the J gene TRBJ2-7, with D maybe TRBD1 (6 bases). V was trimmed by 6 bases and J by 0 bases, leaving 15 bases between them. The CDR3 has 15 amino acids. CDR1 MDHEN and CDR2 SYDVKM come from the germline V gene. CDR3 amino acids: CASSRQGTLSYEQYF. CDR3 DNA: TGTGCCAGCAGCCGCCAGGGGACACTCTCCTACGAGCAGTACTTC.

V gene TRBV5-6 combines with J gene TRBJ1-2; tentatively, D is TRBD1 (6 bases). Germline lookup yields CDR1 SGHDT and CDR2 YYEEEE. V lost 6 bases, J lost 8 bases, and 23 bases lay in between. The CDR3 has 15 amino acids. The DNA for the CDR3 is TGTGCCAGCACCTACTCTGACAGGCCTTTCTGGGGCTACACCTTC. It yields the protein CASTYSDRPFWGYTF.

The chain uses TRBV5-1 and TRBJ1-2; D might be TRBD1 (5 bases). The CDR3 is 14 residues long. The V end was cut by 2 bases, the J end by 2 bases, with 10 bases between. In germline, CDR1 is SGHRS, CDR2 YFSETQ. CDR3: CASSFLDTNYGYTF. CDR3 nucleotide sequence: TGCGCCAGCAGCTTCCTGGACACGAACTATGGCTACACCTTC.